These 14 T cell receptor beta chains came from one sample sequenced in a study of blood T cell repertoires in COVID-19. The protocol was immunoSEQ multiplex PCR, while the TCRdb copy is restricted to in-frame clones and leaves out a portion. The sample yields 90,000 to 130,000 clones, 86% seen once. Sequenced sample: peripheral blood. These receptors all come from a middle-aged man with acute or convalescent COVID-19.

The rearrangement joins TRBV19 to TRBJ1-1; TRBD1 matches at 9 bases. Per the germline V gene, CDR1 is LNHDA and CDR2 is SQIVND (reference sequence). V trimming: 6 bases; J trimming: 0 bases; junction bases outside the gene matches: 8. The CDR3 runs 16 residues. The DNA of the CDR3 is TGTGCCAGTAGATATGGGACAGGGCACGTGAACACTGAAGCTTTCTTT. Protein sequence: CASRYGTGHVNTEAFF.

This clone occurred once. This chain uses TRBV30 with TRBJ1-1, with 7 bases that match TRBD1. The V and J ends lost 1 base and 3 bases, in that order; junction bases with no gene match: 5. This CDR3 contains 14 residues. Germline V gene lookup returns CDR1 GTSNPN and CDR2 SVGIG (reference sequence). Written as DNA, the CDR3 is TGTGCCTGGAGTGAACAGGGGCCATACACTGAAGCTTTCTTT. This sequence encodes CAWSEQGPYTEAFF. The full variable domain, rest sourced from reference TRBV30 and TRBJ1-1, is SQTIHQWPATLVQPVGSPLSLECTVEGTSNPNLYWYRQAAGRGLQLLFYSVGIGQISSEVPQNLSASRPQDRQFILSSKKLLLSDSGFYLCAWSEQGPYTEAFFGQGTRLTVV.

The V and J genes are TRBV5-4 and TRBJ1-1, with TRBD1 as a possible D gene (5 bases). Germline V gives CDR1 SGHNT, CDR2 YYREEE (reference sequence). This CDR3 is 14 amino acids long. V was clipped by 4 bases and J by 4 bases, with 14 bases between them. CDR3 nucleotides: TGTGCCAGCAGCCTCGGGGCGGAGGGCACTGAAGCTTTCTTT. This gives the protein CASSLGAEGTEAFF.

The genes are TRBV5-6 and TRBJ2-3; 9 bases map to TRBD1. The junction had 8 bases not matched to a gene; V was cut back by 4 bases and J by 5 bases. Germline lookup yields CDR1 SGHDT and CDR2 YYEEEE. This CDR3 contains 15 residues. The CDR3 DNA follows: TGTGCCAGCAGCCTGGGGACAGGGCTGGGAGATACGCAGTATTTT. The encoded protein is CASSLGTGLGDTQYF.

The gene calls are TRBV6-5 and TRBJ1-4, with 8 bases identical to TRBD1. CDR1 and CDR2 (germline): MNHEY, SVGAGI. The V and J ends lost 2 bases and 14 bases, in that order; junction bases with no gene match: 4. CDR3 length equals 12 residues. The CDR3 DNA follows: TGTGCCAGCAGTTACGACAGGGGTTTGCTGTTTTTT. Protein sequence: CASSYDRGLLFF.

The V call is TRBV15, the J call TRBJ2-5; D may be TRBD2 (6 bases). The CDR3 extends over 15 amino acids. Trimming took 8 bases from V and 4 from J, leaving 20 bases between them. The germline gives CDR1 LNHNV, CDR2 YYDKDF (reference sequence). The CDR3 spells CATSHAGPRLETQYF. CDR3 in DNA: TGTGCCACCTCTCACGCGGGGCCAAGATTAGAGACCCAGTACTTC.

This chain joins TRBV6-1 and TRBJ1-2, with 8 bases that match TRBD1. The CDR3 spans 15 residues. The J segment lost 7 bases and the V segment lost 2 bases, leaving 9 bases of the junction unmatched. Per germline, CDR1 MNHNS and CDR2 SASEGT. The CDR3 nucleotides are TGTGCCAGCAGTGAACTCGGCAGGGGGCTAGGTGGCTACACCTTC. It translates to CASSELGRGLGGYTF.

The CDR3 region has the DNA TGCGCCAGCAGCCAGACTAGCGGGGCCATCACAGATACGCAGTATTTT. Protein: CASSQTSGAITDTQYF. J is TRBJ2-3 and V is TRBV5-1, with 11 bases identical to TRBD2. From germline, CDR1 is SGHRS and CDR2 YFSETQ. Unmatched junction bases numbered 6, after V lost 4 bases and J lost 2 bases. The CDR3 runs 16 residues.

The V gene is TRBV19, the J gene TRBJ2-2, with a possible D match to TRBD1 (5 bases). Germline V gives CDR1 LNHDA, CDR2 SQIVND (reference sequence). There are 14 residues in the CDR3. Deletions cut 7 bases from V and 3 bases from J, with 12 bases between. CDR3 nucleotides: TGTGCCAGTAACTCAGGGTCGGACACCGGGGAGCTGTTTTTT. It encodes CASNSGSDTGELFF.

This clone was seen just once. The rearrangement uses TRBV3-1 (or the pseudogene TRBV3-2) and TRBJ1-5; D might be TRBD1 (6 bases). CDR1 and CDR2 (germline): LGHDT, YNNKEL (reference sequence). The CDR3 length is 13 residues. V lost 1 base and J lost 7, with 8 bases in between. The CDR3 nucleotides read TGTGCCAGCAGCCAAGGGGGGCGACAGCCCCAGCATTTT. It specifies CASSQGGRQPQHF.

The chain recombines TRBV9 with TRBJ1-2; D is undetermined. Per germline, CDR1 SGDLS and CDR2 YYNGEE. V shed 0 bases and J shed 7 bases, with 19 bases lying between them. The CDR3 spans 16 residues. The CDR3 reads CASSVDSSELLGGYTF. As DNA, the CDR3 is TGTGCCAGCAGCGTAGATTCATCCGAACTCCTAGGTGGCTACACCTTC.

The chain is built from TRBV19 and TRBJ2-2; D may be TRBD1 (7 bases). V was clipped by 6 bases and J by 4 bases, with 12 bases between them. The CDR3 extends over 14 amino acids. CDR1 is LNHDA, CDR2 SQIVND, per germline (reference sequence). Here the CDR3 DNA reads TGTGCCAGTAGGCGGGACAGCTCCACCGGGGAGCTGTTTTTT. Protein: CASRRDSSTGELFF.

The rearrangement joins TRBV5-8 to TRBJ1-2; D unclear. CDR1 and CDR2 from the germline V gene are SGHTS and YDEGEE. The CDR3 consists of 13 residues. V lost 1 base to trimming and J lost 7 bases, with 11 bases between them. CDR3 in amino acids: CASSLNRVVGYTF. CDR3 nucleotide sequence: TGTGCCAGCAGCTTGAACCGGGTCGTTGGCTACACCTTC.

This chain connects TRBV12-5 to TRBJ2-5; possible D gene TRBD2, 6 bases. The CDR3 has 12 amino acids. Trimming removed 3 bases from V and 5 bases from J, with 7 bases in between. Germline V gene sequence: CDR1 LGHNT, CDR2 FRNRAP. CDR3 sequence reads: CASGLSGETQYF. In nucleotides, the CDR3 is TGTGCTAGTGGTTTAAGCGGGGAGACCCAGTACTTC.